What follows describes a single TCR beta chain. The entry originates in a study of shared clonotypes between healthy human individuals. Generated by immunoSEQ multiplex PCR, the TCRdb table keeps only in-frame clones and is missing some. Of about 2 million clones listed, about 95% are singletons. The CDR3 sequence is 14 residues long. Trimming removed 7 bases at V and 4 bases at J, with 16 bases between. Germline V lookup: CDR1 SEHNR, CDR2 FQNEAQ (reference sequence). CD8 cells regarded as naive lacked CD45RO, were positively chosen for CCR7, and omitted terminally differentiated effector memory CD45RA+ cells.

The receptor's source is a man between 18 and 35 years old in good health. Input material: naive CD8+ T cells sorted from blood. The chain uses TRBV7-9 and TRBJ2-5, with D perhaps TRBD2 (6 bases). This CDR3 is CASTVSAGIETQYF. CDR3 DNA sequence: TGTGCCAGCACCGTTAGTGCGGGAATAGAGACCCAGTACTTC.